This passage covers 8 T cell receptor beta chains from one sample sequenced in a study of vaccination effects on CD4 cells after COVID-19. Produced via immunoSEQ multiplex PCR; TCRdb's table is partial and in-frame only. This table has 30,000 to 35,000 clones, roughly 73% appearing once. Sequencing in the ViraFEST assay came after antigen-specific CD4+ T cells had been expanded with viral peptide pools, which were used to stimulate PBMC. The culture ran for about 11 days, and then CD4+ T cells were isolated. Vaccinees lacked prior SARS-CoV-2 infection and tested negative for nucleocapsid antibodies. Which antigens these TCRs recognize remains unknown. The input for sequencing was CD4+ T cells from PBMCs cultured with HCoV-OC43 spike peptides, taken before COVID-19 vaccination. Subset of the sample: HCoV-OC43 spike overlapping peptide pool stimulation. These receptors originate from a human donor who received a COVID-19 vaccine.

V and J are TRBV7-2 and TRBJ1-1; D may be TRBD1 (6 bases). Germline assignment: CDR1 SGHTA and CDR2 FQGNSA. V dropped 5 bases and J dropped 0 bases, with 10 bases sitting between them. The CDR3 is made up of 14 amino acids. The CDR3, as DNA: TGTGCCAGCAGCCCGAGACAGGTGAACACTGAAGCTTTCTTT. Protein: CASSPRQVNTEAFF.

The chain has TRBV5-4 and TRBJ2-2; D remains ambiguous. Germline values: CDR1 SGHNT, CDR2 YYREEE (reference sequence). The CDR3 consists of 13 residues. V lost 2 bases and J lost 1, with 3 bases in between. The CDR3 protein is CASSFLNTGELFF. The DNA of the CDR3 is TGTGCCAGCAGCTTTCTGAACACCGGGGAGCTGTTTTTT.

The chain uses TRBV7-2 and TRBJ1-6; 7 bases line up with TRBD1. After removal of 5 bases from V and 6 bases from J, the junction contained 7 bases not matched to a gene. CDR1 and CDR2 from the germline V gene are SGHTA and FQGNSA. The CDR3 consists of 15 residues. The CDR3 is CASSPLGGGNSPLHF. In DNA, the CDR3 is TGTGCCAGCAGCCCCCTAGGGGGCGGTAATTCACCCCTCCACTTT.

The V gene is TRBV4-2, the J gene TRBJ1-2, with D tentatively TRBD1 (6 bases). Germline V gene lookup returns CDR1 LGHNA and CDR2 YNFKEQ. V dropped 0 bases and J dropped 8 bases, with 13 bases sitting between them. The CDR3 spans 14 residues. The CDR3 DNA follows: TGTGCCAGCAGCCAAGATTCTGACAGGCGCGGCTACACCTTC. This translates into CASSQDSDRRGYTF.

The chain couples TRBV28 to TRBJ2-2; 7 positions match TRBD2. The CDR3 sequence is 15 residues long. The ends lost 7 bases at V and 3 bases at J; junction bases unmatched: 8. Germline CDR1 is MDHEN and CDR2 is SYDVKM. The CDR3 region has the DNA TGTGCCAGCACCCGGGAGGATCGCGACACCGGGGAGCTGTTTTTT. It yields the protein CASTREDRDTGELFF.

The chain recombines TRBV10-2 with TRBJ2-3; TRBD2 agrees at 9 bases. With V trimmed by 5 bases and J by 9 bases, 15 bases remained unmatched. This CDR3 region has 16 residues. Per the germline V gene, CDR1 is WSHSY and CDR2 is SAAADI. The CDR3 spells CASSSGLALRVKTQYF. The CDR3 coding sequence is TGCGCCAGCAGTTCCGGACTAGCGCTCCGTGTGAAGACGCAGTATTTT.

V and J are TRBV7-2 and TRBJ2-5; perhaps TRBD1 as D (6 bases). Germline CDR1 and CDR2: SGHTA and FQGNSA. The CDR3 is 13 residues long. V was trimmed by 4 bases and J by 5 bases, leaving 11 bases between them. CDR3 amino acids: CASSSQQGETQYF. CDR3 DNA: TGTGCCAGCAGCTCCCAGCAGGGGGAGACCCAGTACTTC.

Note on this clone: At one end the junction does not follow the germline gene, possibly because of a read error. This CDR3 is CTSSLVGSDYGYTF. The CDR3 DNA follows: TGCACCAGCAGCTTGGTTGGGTCGGATTATGGCTACACCTTC. The V and J genes are TRBV5-1 and TRBJ1-2, with unresolved D. Germline V lookup: CDR1 SGHRS, CDR2 YFSETQ. The CDR3 runs to 14 residues. Filled out from reference TRBV5-1 and TRBJ1-2, the complete variable domain reads KAGVTQTPRYLIKTRGQQVTLSCSPISGHRSVSWYQQTPGQGLQFLFEYFSETQRNKGNFPGRFSGRQFSNSRSEMNVSTLELGDSALYLCTSSLVGSDYGYTFGSGTRLTVV.